This TCR beta chain was retrieved from a study of CD8 T cells in ankylosing spondylitis. Trimming cost V 7 bases and J 1 base, with 12 bases left between them. This CDR3 spans 14 amino acids. Per the germline V gene, CDR1 is LNHDA and CDR2 is SQIVND (reference sequence). MiXCR, applied by TCRdb to the 5' RACE reads, yields one record per CDR3 protein. The data show approximately 300,000 distinct CDR3 sequences, with around 18% seen just once and about 8.2% held by the top ten. The sequence came from a male donor with ankylosing spondylitis or in good health (not recorded which). The sample comprised blood, either unsorted or a sorted T cell fraction (not recorded which). The chain couples TRBV19 to TRBJ2-3; D gene unclear. CDR3 nucleotide sequence: TGTGCCAGTAAAATGGGTCAGCGCACAGATACGCAGTATTTT. It codes for CASKMGQRTDTQYF.